This entry concerns a single T cell receptor (beta chain). This clonotype came up once. This receptor's antigen is unknown. One end of the junction varies from germline; a read error may be responsible. Looking up the germline V gene (reference sequence) yields CDR1 SSHAT and CDR2 FNYEAQ. The CDR3 goes from the cysteine to the phenylalanine over 16 residues. Only CDR3 DNA remains: 48 bases, in frame from the first base. The sample is drawn from a study of T cells in Graves' hyperthyroidism and ophthalmopathy (dated by TCRdb to about 2019). Context from the whole study: Peripheral blood samples were taken at initial diagnosis, before any treatment was given. To identify distinguishing TCR V-J signatures, a discovery cohort of around 100 patients was used, comprising some 45 with Graves' ophthalmopathy and 57 with stable Graves' hyperthyroidism. Prospective prediction of ophthalmopathy was tested in an independent validation cohort of 18 to 20 hyperthyroidism patients and approximately 17 patients who later progressed to ophthalmopathy. The roughly 100 discovery patients were randomly divided into training and test sets at a 7:3 ratio. In more than 5 Graves' hyperthyroidism patients, the study also compared T-cell repertoires from thyroid tissue with T-cell repertoires from blood. Following sampling, methimazole starting at 30 mg daily was given to hyperthyroidism patients, and high-dose intravenous methylprednisolone was given to ophthalmopathy patients. The paper describes TCR Vbeta CDR3 sequencing of 120 to 150 peripheral blood samples, made up of about 40 ophthalmopathy patients, some 76 hyperthyroidism patients and some 17 progressor patients. Beyond this particular receptor, the publication reports: Ophthalmopathy was separated from stable hyperthyroidism by a 13 V-J signature model, with 85% to 90% sensitivity and about 81% specificity obtained in cross-validation and 80%/75% obtained in testing. In validation, progression to ophthalmopathy was predicted by the model with around 71% sensitivity and about 72% specificity, a median of roughly six months before onset. Blood samples also contained most of the expanded thyroid clonotypes (frequency above 0.001), which suggests that blood repertoires may reflect thyroid immune responses. Sample size was not statistically predetermined, and blinding of investigators to group allocation was not performed.

Amplification of TCR beta CDR3 regions was carried out from RNA transcripts. The TCR CDR3 was subjected to a first round of RT-PCR using the HTBI primer set and the Qiagen OneStep RT-PCR kit. A second multiplex PCR round built the libraries, followed by size selection and purification. The libraries were sequenced on an Illumina HiSeq2000 using paired-end 100 bp reads. The study's processing was this. SOAPnuke was used to process the raw data, with reads discarded if the reads contained adapters or uncalled bases, had a mean Phred below 15, or lacked an exact constant-primer or identifier match. COPE v1.2.5 was used to merge the high-quality paired reads, and each unique nucleotide sequence was defined as a clonotype. MiTCR v1.1 was used to align the clonotypes against IMGT TRBV, TRBD and TRBJ reference segments. Analysis was restricted to V-J combinations with a frequency above 0.0001, which covered about 99% of repertoires. The TCS score was defined as F50 (clonal expansion) divided by E x V (chaos), with BLOSUM62-based TCRdist calculated between CDR3 peptides within each V-J. Welch's t-statistics and random forest reduced roughly 500 V-J features to 13, which were used in a naive Bayes classifier (R e1071). Thyroid-blood repertoire similarity was quantified with the Morisita-Horn index. TCRdb itself trimmed the public reads at Q25 with fastp, ran MiXCR and retained productive beta chains. Every entry covers one CDR3 protein and lists the most common genes and DNA from its rows. The V and J calls were determined by TCRdb, not by the authors. The sample profile shows about 840,000 distinct CDR3 sequences; over 35% of them were found once. In total, the top ten clones hold 7.5% to 9.5% of the sample.

A patient counted as having stable Graves' hyperthyroidism if no progression to ophthalmopathy occurred over 18 months of follow-up. The hyperthyroidism patients were between 18 and 65 years old and newly diagnosed, with a disease duration of less than 2 months. Exclusion was applied to patients with uncontrolled infections, other autoimmune diseases, pregnancy or lactation. Diagnoses relied on clinical symptoms, serum thyroxine and TRAb, thyroid ultrasound and orbital computed tomography. PBMCs were isolated from 7.5 to 10 ml of fresh peripheral blood by Ficoll-Paque density gradient centrifugation. Trizol reagent was used to extract total RNA, and RNA quality was then checked on an Agilent 2100 Bioanalyzer.

The sequencing input was blood. Recombination joined TRBV7-7 with TRBJ2-5; there is no confident call for the D gene. This sequence was found in a man younger than 35 with Graves' hyperthyroidism. The nucleotides are TGTGCTAGCAGCTCATCGCCGGGCCCCAATCGAGGGACCCAGTACTTC. Its protein reads: CASSSSPGPNRGTQYF.